This passage covers 23 T cell receptor beta chains from one sample sequenced in a study of tumor-infiltrating lymphocytes in primary liver carcinoma. Constant-region priming of roughly 500 ng total RNA yielded TCR beta cDNA. ARM-PCR, slightly modified, supplied the TCR beta libraries through three nested multiplex PCR rounds. Forward primers for TRBV1-TRBV30 and a C-beta reverse primer served the first two PCR rounds, at roughly 10 cycles each. TCRdb redid the calling of the multiplex PCR reads with MiXCR, one entry per CDR3 protein. This sample has roughly 100,000 distinct CDR3 sequences, with approximately 80% found just once. Joint extraction of RNA and DNA used about 17-33 mg of bulk tissue that was unsorted. Material for sequencing was liver tumor tissue from sampling region 3. Subset reported: tumor region T3, left-lateral pole. Receptors originate from a man aged 35 to 55 with primary liver carcinoma and hepatitis B virus infection.

Concerning this clonotype itself: One end of the junction varies from germline; a read error may be responsible. The rearrangement links TRBV10-3 to TRBJ1-5; D call uncertain. Looked up from germline, CDR1 is ENHRY and CDR2 is SYGVKD. The CDR3 totals 13 residues. The CDR3, as DNA: TGTACCATCAGTGACGGCGAGAATCAGCCCCAGCATTTT. Its protein product is CTISDGENQPQHF.

About this clonotype itself: One end of the junction varies from germline; a read error may be responsible. This chain uses TRBV2 with TRBJ2-1; TRBD1 matches at 8 bases. The CDR3 covers 13 residues. Germline V gene lookup returns CDR1 SNHLY and CDR2 FYNNEI. CDR3 in DNA: TGTACCAGCAGGACAGGGCAAGCAGGAGGGCAGTTTTTC. It specifies CTSRTGQAGGQFF.

Ten or more counts support this clonotype. This sequence joins TRBV6-2 or TRBV6-3 and TRBJ2-4, with 8 bases aligning to TRBD2. V lost 5 bases, J lost 5 bases, and 5 bases stayed unmatched. There are 14 residues in the CDR3. Germline V CDR1 and CDR2: MNHEY, SVGEGT. CDR3 DNA: TGTGCCAGCAGTCGCCGGGGGGGCGAAAACATTCAGTACTTC. Encoded protein: CASSRRGGENIQYF.

As concerns this clonotype: The junction and the germline gene differ at one end; a read error may be behind it. V gene TRBV6-1 combines with J gene TRBJ2-5; TRBD2 agrees at 7 bases. CDR3 length: 16 amino acids. Looked up from germline, CDR1 is MNHNS and CDR2 is SASEGT. In DNA, the CDR3 is TGTACCAGCAGAGTTCGGGCGACTAGCTCCCGAGAGACCCAGTACTTC. It specifies CTSRVRATSSRETQYF.

About this clonotype itself: Possible read error: a much larger clone is one base away. V usage is TRBV5-1 and J usage is TRBJ2-1; TRBD2 matches at 13 bases. The V gene end was trimmed by 4 bases and the J gene end by 9 bases; junction bases not matched to a gene: 7. CDR3 length equals 15 residues. Germline lookup yields CDR1 SGHRS and CDR2 YFSETQ. The CDR3 region is CASSHGLAGVSEQFF. CDR3 sequence (DNA): TGCGCCAGCAGCCACGGACTAGCGGGAGTAAGTGAGCAGTTCTTC.

Note on this clonotype: With a much larger clone just one base away, this may be a read error. V is TRBV28 and J is TRBJ2-2; the D gene is possibly TRBD2 (5 bases). Germline values: CDR1 MDHEN, CDR2 SYDVKM. The CDR3 spans 15 residues. The DNA of the CDR3 is TGTGCCAGCACCCGCCGGCTAGCCTCCACCGGGGAGCTGCTTTTT. Translating it yields CASTRRLASTGELLF. Together with reference TRBV28 and TRBJ2-2, the CDR3 gives the full variable domain: DVKVTQSSRYLVKRTGEKVFLECVQDMDHENMFWYRQDPGLGLRLIYFSYDVKMKEKGDIPEGYSVSREKKERFSLILESASTNQTSMYLCASTRRLASTGELLFGEGSRLTVL.

This chain connects TRBV11-2 to TRBJ2-1, with TRBD2 as a possible D gene (6 bases). The CDR3 runs to 19 residues. V gave up 3 bases and J gave up 8 bases, with 29 bases separating them. CDR1 and CDR2 (germline): SGHAT, FQNNGV. Here the CDR3 DNA reads TGTGCCAGCAGCTTCCAATGGGTGCCCGCGACTATCGGGAGTCATGAGCAGTTCTTC. This encodes CASSFQWVPATIGSHEQFF.

This clonotype was seen only a few times. A much larger clone differs from this one at a single base, so this may be a read error. This CDR3 is CASSESGMDEQYF. The CDR3 DNA reads as TGCGCCAGCAGTGAGTCTGGCATGGACGAGCAGTACTTC. The rearrangement links TRBV10-1 to TRBJ2-7; D remains ambiguous. From germline, CDR1 is WNHNN and CDR2 SYGVQD (reference sequence). CDR3 length equals 13 residues. V was cut by 0 bases and J by 5 bases, with 8 bases left in between.

Of note for this clonotype: The junction shows a germline mismatch at one end, possibly a read error. The chain links TRBV5-1 to TRBJ2-1; D remains ambiguous. Germline lookup yields CDR1 SGHRS and CDR2 YFSETQ. CDR3 size: 12 residues. The DNA of the CDR3 is TGCGCCAACAGCTTGTATAACGGTGAGCAGTTCTTC. It encodes CANSLYNGEQFF.

J is TRBJ1-1 and V is TRBV29-1; D unclear. The germline V gene encodes CDR1 SQVTM and CDR2 ANQGSEA. Trimming took off 4 bases at V and 1 base at J, with 10 bases between the two ends. This CDR3 is built from 13 residues. CDR3 residues: CSVGKTWNTEAFF. The CDR3 DNA reads TGCAGCGTTGGGAAGACCTGGAACACTGAAGCTTTCTTT. The variable domain in full, completed from reference TRBV29-1 and TRBJ1-1, reads SAVISQKPSRDICQRGTSLTIQCQVDSQVTMMFWYRQQPGQSLTLIATANQGSEATYESGFVIDKFPISRPNLTFSTLTVSNMSPEDSSIYLCSVGKTWNTEAFFGQGTRLTVV.

With regard to this clonotype: Because it lacks the conserved phenylalanine or tryptophan at the end, this CDR3 is likely a read error. This chain uses TRBV6-2 or TRBV6-3 with TRBJ2-3; possibly TRBD2 for D (6 bases). CDR3 length: 13 residues. Trimming took 7 bases from V and 4 from J, leaving 12 bases between them. CDR1 and CDR2 from the germline V gene are MNHEY and SVGEGT. The CDR3 sequence: CASILALADTQYI. In DNA, the CDR3 is TGTGCCAGCATTCTAGCGTTGGCAGATACGCAGTATATT.

This clonotype ranks as medium-sized. The J gene is TRBJ1-5, the V gene TRBV28, with 9 bases identical to TRBD1. The CDR3 covers 14 residues. Germline assignment: CDR1 MDHEN and CDR2 SYDVKM. V lost 3 bases, J lost 7 bases, and 4 bases stayed unmatched. DNA for the CDR3: TGTGCCAGCAGTTTGACAGGGGGAACGCAGCCCCAGCATTTT. Its translation: CASSLTGGTQPQHF.

A note on this clonotype: It may be a read error: a sequence one base away is much more abundant. The V gene is TRBV2, the J gene TRBJ2-1; D is undetermined. The CDR3 consists of 11 residues. With 6 bases removed from V and 9 bases from J, the gap between germline ends came to 9 bases. Per germline, CDR1 SNHLY and CDR2 FYNNEI. The CDR3 loop is CASRGQSEQFF. CDR3 nucleotides: TGTGCCAGCAGAGGGCAGTCTGAGCAGTTCTTC.

As to this clonotype: A read error may account for a junction end that differs from germline. This rearrangement joins TRBV6-1 to TRBJ2-5; weak D call: TRBD2 (5 bases). The CDR3 totals 16 residues. CDR1 MNHNS and CDR2 SASEGT come from the germline V gene. For the CDR3, the DNA is TGTGCCAGCAGAGTTCGGGGTAGTAGCTCCCGAGAGACCCACTACTTC. Translated: CASRVRGSSSRETHYF.

Comments on this clonotype: The missing conserved phenylalanine or tryptophan at the end of this CDR3 makes a read error likely. V is TRBV6-5 and J is TRBJ2-1; 8 bases agree with TRBD2. The CDR3 is 20 amino acids. CDR1 MNHEY and CDR2 SVGAGI come from the germline V gene. V was pared by 4 bases and J by 6 bases, with 23 bases of the junction left unmatched. This chain's CDR3 is CASSSPGLAGGGALGNEQFL. DNA of the CDR3: TGTGCCAGCAGTTCCCCGGGGCTGGCGGGAGGAGGGGCCTTGGGCAATGAGCAGTTCTTA.

As concerns this clonotype: Just one base apart from a much larger clone, this may be a read error. V is TRBV7-9 and J is TRBJ2-6; TRBD1 might be the D (6 bases). V lost 5 bases, J lost 1 base, and 18 bases lay in between. The length of the CDR3 is 18 residues. Germline CDR1 is SEHNR and CDR2 is FQNEAQ (reference sequence). The CDR3 here is CASSVAGQGFSGANVLTF. CDR3 DNA sequence: TGTGCCAGCAGCGTGGCTGGGCAGGGGTTTTCTGGGGCCAACGTCCTGACTTTC.

Comment on this clonotype: An end of the junction differs from the germline gene, which may be a read error. The genes are TRBV4-3 and TRBJ1-1, with D possibly TRBD1 on 5 matching bases. This CDR3 spans 15 amino acids. CDR1 and CDR2 (germline): LGHNA, YSLEER. The CDR3 loop reads CASSLSGGGGTEASF. DNA of the CDR3: TGCGCCAGCAGCCTTTCTGGGGGGGGAGGTACTGAAGCTTCCTTT.

The chain uses TRBV12-5 and TRBJ2-2, with D perhaps TRBD2 (6 bases). V shed 5 bases and J shed 0 bases, with 10 bases lying between them. CDR1 and CDR2 (germline): LGHNT, FRNRAP. CDR3 length: 15 residues. The DNA for the CDR3 is TGTGCTAGTGGTCCTGGCGGGGCGAACACCGGGGAGCTGTTTTTT. Translation: CASGPGGANTGELFF.

There are a few counts of this clonotype. A single base separates this from a much larger clone, so it may be a read error. The chain employs TRBV28 and TRBJ2-3; 9 bases are a match to TRBD2. The CDR3 runs 16 residues. The germline V gene has CDR1 MDHEN and CDR2 SYDVKM. V lost 1 base to trimming and J lost 5 bases; unmatched junction nucleotides: 7. CDR3 residues: CASSLSTSGYIDTQYF. As DNA, the CDR3 is TGTGCCAGCAGTTTATCGACTAGCGGCTACATAGATACGCAGTATTTT. Full variable domain (remainder filled in from reference TRBV28 and TRBJ2-3): DVKVTQSSRYLVKRTGEKVFLECVQDMDHENMFWYRQDPGLGLRLIYFSYDVKMKEKGDIPEGYSVSREKKERFSLILESASTNQTSMYLCASSLSTSGYIDTQYFGPGTRLTVL.

The gene calls are TRBV4-2 and TRBJ2-1, with no clear D. Germline V gene data show CDR1 as LGHNA and CDR2 as YNFKEQ. CDR3 size: 15 residues. CDR3 nucleotide sequence: TGTGGAAGCAGTCATGTTTGTTTTTCCGGCAATGAGCAGTTCTTC. This codes for CGSSHVCFSGNEQFF.

Note on this clonotype: The CDR3 ends on some other residue instead of the conserved phenylalanine or tryptophan, so this is likely a read error. V usage is TRBV29-1 and J usage is TRBJ2-5; TRBD2 is a possible D gene (6 bases). The germline V gene has CDR1 SQVTM and CDR2 ANQGSEA. The CDR3 loop spans 12 amino acids. The chain's CDR3 is CSVWGEQETQYV. The CDR3 region has the DNA TGCAGCGTTTGGGGGGAGCAAGAGACACAGTACGTC.

V usage is TRBV6-5 and J usage is TRBJ1-1; D not certain. Germline V CDR1 and CDR2: MNHEY, SVGAGI. CDR3 length: 13 residues. The V gene lost 3 bases and the J gene lost 7 bases, with 12 bases spanning the gap. This chain's CDR3 is CASSYGQTIEAFF. CDR3 bases: TGTGCCAGCAGTTATGGGCAGACTATTGAAGCTTTCTTT.

This chain connects TRBV7-8 to TRBJ2-7; 7 positions agree with TRBD2. In germline, CDR1 is SGHVS, CDR2 FQNEAQ. The CDR3 covers 17 residues. This CDR3 reads CTISLKGGTTVTLEQYF. CDR3 DNA: TGTACCATCAGCCTGAAGGGAGGGACTACAGTTACCCTCGAGCAGTACTTC.